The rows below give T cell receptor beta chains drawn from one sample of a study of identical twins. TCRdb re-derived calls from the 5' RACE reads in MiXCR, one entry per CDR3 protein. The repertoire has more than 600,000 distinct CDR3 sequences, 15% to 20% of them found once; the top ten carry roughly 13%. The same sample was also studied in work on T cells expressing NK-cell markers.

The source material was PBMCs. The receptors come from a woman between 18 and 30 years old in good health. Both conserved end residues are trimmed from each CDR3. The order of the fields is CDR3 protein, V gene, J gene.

AISAGLAGGRHNEQF	TRBV10-3	TRBJ2-1
TSSSRGNQPQH	TRBV12-3/TRBV12-4	TRBJ1-5
ASSLGGRIRWTEAF	TRBV7-2	TRBJ1-1
ASSLTWTGRNEQF	TRBV7-2	TRBJ2-1
ASSLGRLSSYEQY	TRBV12-3/TRBV12-4	TRBJ2-7
ASDSFLTNQPQH	TRBV6-1	TRBJ1-5
AITHEAGEKLF	TRBV10-3	TRBJ1-4
ASSQQDRLGDNEQF	TRBV3-1	TRBJ2-1
ASSLPRRNTQY	TRBV6-2/TRBV6-3	TRBJ2-3
ASSFVATDEQY	TRBV12-3/TRBV12-4	TRBJ2-7
ASSFWDTEAF	TRBV12-3/TRBV12-4	TRBJ1-1
SARDNRGGARDTQY	TRBV20-1	TRBJ2-3
ASTQLRTRGYGYT	TRBV7-9	TRBJ1-2
AISGDRESPLH	TRBV10-3	TRBJ1-6
ASSQDTNYEQY	TRBV5-6	TRBJ2-7
ATGTSQRGVLGEQY	TRBV19	TRBJ2-7
ASSQDLVGRADHEQY	TRBV4-3	TRBJ2-7
SATRSSTDTQY	TRBV20-1	TRBJ2-3
SVERDSPYEQY	TRBV29-1	TRBJ2-7
ASSLRLQETQY	TRBV5-1	TRBJ2-5
AISELAREGGELF	TRBV10-3	TRBJ2-2
ASSVGLGIEKLF	TRBV7-9	TRBJ1-4
ASWTGFTDTQY	TRBV10-3	TRBJ2-3
ASIGREKSETQY	TRBV6-1	TRBJ2-5
ASSPTRGRSYEQY	TRBV6-1	TRBJ2-7
ASSLFGSGGQGVEAF	TRBV5-6	TRBJ1-1
ASSSVLAGGPSDTGELF	TRBV12-3/TRBV12-4	TRBJ2-2
ASSTGDEQY	TRBV6-2/TRBV6-3	TRBJ2-7
SASGRVPNEQF	TRBV20-1	TRBJ2-1
ASSLDPSGGYEQF	TRBV5-1	TRBJ2-1
SAGLAGVNEQF	TRBV20-1	TRBJ2-1